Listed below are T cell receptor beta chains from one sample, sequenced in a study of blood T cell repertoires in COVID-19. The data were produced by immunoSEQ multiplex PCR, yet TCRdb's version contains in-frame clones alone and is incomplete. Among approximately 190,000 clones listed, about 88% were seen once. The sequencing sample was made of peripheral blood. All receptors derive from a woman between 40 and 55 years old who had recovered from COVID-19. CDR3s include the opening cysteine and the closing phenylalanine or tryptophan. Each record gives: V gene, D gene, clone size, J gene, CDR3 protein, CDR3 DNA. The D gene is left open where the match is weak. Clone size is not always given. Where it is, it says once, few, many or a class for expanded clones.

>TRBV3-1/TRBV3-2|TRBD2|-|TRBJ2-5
CASSQYFIAGLETQYF
TGTGCCAGCAGCCAATATTTTATAGCGGGATTAGAGACCCAGTACTTC
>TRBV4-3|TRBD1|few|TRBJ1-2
CASSQAGTGGAGNYGYTF
TGCGCCAGCAGCCAAGCGGGGACAGGGGGCGCGGGCAACTATGGCTACACCTTC
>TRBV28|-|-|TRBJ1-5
CASTRGSNQPQHF
TGTGCCAGCACCAGGGGAAGCAATCAGCCCCAGCATTTT
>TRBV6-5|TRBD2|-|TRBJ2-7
CASSLGREGPYEQYF
TGTGCCAGCAGCCTTGGTCGGGAGGGCCCCTACGAGCAGTACTTC
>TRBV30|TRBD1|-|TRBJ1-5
CAWSIQGNQPQHF
TGTGCCTGGAGTATACAGGGGAATCAGCCCCAGCATTTT
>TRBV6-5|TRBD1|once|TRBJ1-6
CASSPPTGINSPLHF
TGTGCCAGCAGTCCTCCGACAGGGATTAATTCACCCCTCCACTTT
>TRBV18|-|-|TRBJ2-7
CASSPPLEGYEQYF
TGTGCCAGCTCACCCCCCTTAGAGGGCTACGAGCAGTACTTC
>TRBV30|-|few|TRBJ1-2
CAWSLGRDGYTF
TGTGCCTGGAGTCTAGGGCGGGATGGCTACACCTTC
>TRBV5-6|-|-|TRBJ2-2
CASNHRGGELFF
TGTGCCAGCAACCATCGGGGCGGGGAGCTGTTTTTT
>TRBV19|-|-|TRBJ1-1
CASGRGTEAFF
TGTGCCAGTGGGCGCGGGACTGAAGCTTTCTTT
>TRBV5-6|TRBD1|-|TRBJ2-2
CASSPGTGNTGELFF
TGTGCCAGCAGCCCCGGGACAGGTAACACCGGGGAGCTGTTTTTT
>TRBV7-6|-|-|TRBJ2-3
CASSSLWGTGGTDTQYF
TGTGCCAGCAGCTCCCTTTGGGGCACAGGAGGCACAGATACGCAGTATTTT
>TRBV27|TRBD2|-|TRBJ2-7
CASSFSGTGEQYF
TGTGCCAGCAGTTTTAGCGGGACGGGCGAGCAGTACTTC
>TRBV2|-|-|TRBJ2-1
CASSEELIHDEQFF
TGTGCCAGCAGTGAGGAACTAATACACGATGAGCAGTTCTTC
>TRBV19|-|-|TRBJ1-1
CASTPEVHGTEAFF
TGTGCCAGTACCCCAGAGGTGCACGGGACTGAAGCTTTCTTT
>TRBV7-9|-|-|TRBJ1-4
CASSLDRTTNEKLFF
TGTGCCAGCAGCTTAGACAGGACAACTAATGAAAAACTGTTTTTT
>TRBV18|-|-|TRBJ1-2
CASSPGRDYGYTF
TGTGCCAGCTCACCTGGCAGGGACTATGGCTACACCTTC
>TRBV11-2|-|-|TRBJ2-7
CASSILSGPYEQYF
TGTGCCAGCAGCATCCTTTCGGGTCCGTACGAGCAGTACTTC
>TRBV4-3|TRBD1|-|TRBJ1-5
CASANRQGIQPQHF
TGCGCCAGCGCCAATCGACAGGGGATTCAGCCCCAGCATTTT
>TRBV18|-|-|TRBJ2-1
CASSPLASSYNEQFF
TGTGCCAGCTCACCATTAGCTAGCTCCTACAATGAGCAGTTCTTC
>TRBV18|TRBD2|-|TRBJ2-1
CASSPQRAGGPHEQFF
TGTGCCAGCTCACCCCAAAGGGCGGGAGGGCCCCATGAGCAGTTCTTC
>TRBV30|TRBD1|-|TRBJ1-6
CACTPGQPGDLHF
TGTGCCTGCACACCGGGACAGCCCGGTGACCTCCACTTT
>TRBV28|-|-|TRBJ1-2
CASTLRGSGYTF
TGTGCCAGCACCCTTAGAGGTTCTGGCTACACCTTC
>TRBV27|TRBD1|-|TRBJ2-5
CASRPTGGAQYF
TGTGCCAGCAGGCCGACAGGGGGGGCCCAGTACTTC
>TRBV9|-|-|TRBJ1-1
CASSAQSGSHTEAFF
TGTGCCAGCAGCGCCCAGTCCGGGAGTCACACTGAAGCTTTCTTT
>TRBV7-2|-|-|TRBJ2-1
CASSSPWGRGFF
TGTGCCAGCAGCTCGCCGTGGGGAAGGGGGTTCTTC
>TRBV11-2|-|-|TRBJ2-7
CASSRPGQKPTYEQYF
TGTGCCAGCAGCCGACCAGGACAGAAGCCAACCTACGAGCAGTACTTC
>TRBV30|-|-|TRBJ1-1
CAWSASWGGTEAFF
TGTGCCTGGAGTGCGTCTTGGGGGGGCACTGAAGCTTTCTTT
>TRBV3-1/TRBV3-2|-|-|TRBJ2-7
CASSQGRGSYEQYF
TGTGCCAGCAGCCAAGGGCGGGGCTCCTACGAGCAGTACTTC
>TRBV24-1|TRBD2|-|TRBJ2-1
CATSDSPGTNTNYNEQFF
TGTGCCACCAGTGATTCCCCGGGGACTAATACTAACTACAATGAGCAGTTCTTC